This T cell receptor beta chain came from a study of blood T cell repertoires in COVID-19. Trimming left V 6 bases short and J 5 bases short, with 8 bases between. Germline V gene lookup returns CDR1 KGHSH and CDR2 LQKENI. This CDR3 comprises 12 residues. The method was immunoSEQ multiplex PCR; TCRdb's version includes in-frame clones alone and lacks a portion of them. The sample lists about 380,000 clones; around 90% were seen once. The sequencing sample was made of peripheral blood. The TCR comes from a man younger than 35 with active or convalescent COVID-19. V is TRBV18 and J is TRBJ2-1, with D unclear. CDR3 in amino acids: CASSLQNNEQFF. The CDR3 DNA follows: TGTGCCAGCTCGCTACAGAACAATGAGCAGTTCTTC.